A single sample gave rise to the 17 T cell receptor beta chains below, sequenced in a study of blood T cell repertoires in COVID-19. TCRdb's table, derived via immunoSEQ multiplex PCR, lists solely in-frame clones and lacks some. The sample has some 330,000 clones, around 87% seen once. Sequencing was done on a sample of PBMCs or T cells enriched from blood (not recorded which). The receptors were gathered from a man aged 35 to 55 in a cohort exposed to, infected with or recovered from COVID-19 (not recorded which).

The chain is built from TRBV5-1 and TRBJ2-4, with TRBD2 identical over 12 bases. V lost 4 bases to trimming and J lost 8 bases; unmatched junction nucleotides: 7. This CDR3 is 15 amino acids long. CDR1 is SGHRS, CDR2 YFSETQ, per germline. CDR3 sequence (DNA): TGCGCCAGCAGCCTAGCGGGAGGGCCTTGGGACATTCAGTACTTC. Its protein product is CASSLAGGPWDIQYF.

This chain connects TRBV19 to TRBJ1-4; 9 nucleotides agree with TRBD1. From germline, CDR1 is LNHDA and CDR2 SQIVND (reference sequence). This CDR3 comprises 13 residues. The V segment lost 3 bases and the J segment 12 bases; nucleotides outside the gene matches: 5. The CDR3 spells CASSINRGLELFF. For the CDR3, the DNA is TGTGCCAGTAGTATCAACAGGGGGCTAGAACTGTTTTTT.

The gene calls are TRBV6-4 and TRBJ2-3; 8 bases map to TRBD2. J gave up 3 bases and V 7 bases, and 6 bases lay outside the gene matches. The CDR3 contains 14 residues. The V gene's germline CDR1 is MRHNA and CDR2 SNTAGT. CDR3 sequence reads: CASKPGGETDTQYF. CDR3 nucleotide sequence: TGTGCCAGCAAACCGGGAGGGGAAACAGATACGCAGTATTTT.

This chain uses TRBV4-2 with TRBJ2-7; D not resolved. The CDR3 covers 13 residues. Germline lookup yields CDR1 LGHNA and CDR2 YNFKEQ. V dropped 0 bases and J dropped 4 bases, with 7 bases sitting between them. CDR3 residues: CASSQDVGYEQYF. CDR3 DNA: TGTGCCAGCAGCCAAGATGTCGGGTACGAGCAGTACTTC.

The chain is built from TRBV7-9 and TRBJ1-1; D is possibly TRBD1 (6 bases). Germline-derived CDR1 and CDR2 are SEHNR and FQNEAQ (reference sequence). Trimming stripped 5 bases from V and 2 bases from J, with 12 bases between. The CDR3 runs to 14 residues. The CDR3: CASSPRQDNTEAFF. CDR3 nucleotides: TGTGCCAGCAGCCCGCGACAGGATAACACTGAAGCTTTCTTT.

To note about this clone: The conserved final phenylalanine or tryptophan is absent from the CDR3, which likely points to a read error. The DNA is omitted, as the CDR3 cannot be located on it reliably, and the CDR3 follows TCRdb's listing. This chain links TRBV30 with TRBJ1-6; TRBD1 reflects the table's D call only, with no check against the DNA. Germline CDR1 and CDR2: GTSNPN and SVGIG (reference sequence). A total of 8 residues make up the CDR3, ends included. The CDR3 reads CAWSDSGY.

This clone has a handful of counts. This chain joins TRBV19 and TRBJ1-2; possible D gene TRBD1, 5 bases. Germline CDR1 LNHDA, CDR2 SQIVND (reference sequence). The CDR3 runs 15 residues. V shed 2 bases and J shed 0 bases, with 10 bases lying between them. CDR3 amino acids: CASSIPQGSNYGYTF. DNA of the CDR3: TGTGCCAGTAGTATACCCCAGGGCTCTAACTATGGCTACACCTTC.

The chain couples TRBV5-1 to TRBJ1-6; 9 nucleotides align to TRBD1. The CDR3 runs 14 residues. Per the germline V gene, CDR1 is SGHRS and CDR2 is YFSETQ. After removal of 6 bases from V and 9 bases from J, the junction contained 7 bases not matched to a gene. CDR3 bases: TGCGCCAGCAAGGAGGGGACAGGGAGTTCACCCCTCCACTTT. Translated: CASKEGTGSSPLHF.

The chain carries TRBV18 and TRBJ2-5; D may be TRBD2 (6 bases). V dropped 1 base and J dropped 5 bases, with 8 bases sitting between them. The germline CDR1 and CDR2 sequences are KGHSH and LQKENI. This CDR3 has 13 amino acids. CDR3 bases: TGTGCCAGCTCACCACGGAGGGCGGAGACCCAGTACTTC. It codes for CASSPRRAETQYF. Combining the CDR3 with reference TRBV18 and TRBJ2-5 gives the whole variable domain NAGVMQNPRHLVRRRGQEARLRCSPMKGHSHVYWYRQLPEEGLKFMVYLQKENIIDESGMPKERFSAEFPKEGPSILRIQQVVRGDSAAYFCASSPRRAETQYFGPGTRLLVL.

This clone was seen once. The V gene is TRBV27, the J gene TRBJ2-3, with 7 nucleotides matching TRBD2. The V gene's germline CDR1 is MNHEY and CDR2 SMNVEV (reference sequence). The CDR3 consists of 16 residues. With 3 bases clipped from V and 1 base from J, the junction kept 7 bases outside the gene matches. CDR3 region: CASSFSSGAGTDTQYF. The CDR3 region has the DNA TGTGCCAGCAGTTTCTCAAGCGGGGCCGGCACAGATACGCAGTATTTT.

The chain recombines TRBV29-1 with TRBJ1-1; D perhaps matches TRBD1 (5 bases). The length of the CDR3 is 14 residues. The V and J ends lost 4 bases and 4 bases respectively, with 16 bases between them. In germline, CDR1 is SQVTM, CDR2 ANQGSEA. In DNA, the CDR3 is TGCAGCGTTGCCGTGGGGGGTCGGGTCACTGAAGCTTTCTTT. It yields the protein CSVAVGGRVTEAFF.

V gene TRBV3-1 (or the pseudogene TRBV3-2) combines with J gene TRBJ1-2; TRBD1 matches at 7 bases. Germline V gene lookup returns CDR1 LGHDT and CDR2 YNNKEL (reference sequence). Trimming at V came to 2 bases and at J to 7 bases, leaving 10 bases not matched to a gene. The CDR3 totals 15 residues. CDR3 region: CASSQPDRDSSGYTF. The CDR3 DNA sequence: TGTGCCAGCAGCCAACCTGACAGGGACTCTTCTGGCTACACCTTC.

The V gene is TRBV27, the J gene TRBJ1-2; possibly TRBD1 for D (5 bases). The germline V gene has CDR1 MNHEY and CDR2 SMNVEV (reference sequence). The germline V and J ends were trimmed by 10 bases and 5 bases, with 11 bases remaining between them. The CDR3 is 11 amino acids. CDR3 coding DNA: TGTGCCACCCGGGGGGGGTATGGCTACACCTTC. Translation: CATRGGYGYTF.

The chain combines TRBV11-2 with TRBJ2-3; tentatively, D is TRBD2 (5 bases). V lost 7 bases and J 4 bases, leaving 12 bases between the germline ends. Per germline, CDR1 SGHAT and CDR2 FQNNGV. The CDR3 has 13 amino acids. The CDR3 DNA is TGTGCCAGCAAGGGAGAGGTTGCAGATACGCAGTATTTT. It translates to CASKGEVADTQYF. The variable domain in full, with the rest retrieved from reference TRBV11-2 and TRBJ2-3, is EAGVAQSPRYKIIEKRQSVAFWCNPISGHATLYWYQQILGQGPKLLIQFQNNGVVDDSQLPKDRFSAERLKGVDSTLKIQPAKLEDSAVYLCASKGEVADTQYFGPGTRLTVL.

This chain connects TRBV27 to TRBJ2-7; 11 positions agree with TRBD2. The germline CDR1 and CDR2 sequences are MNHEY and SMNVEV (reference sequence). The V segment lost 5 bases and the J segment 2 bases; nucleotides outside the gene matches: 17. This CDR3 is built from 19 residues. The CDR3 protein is CASSPITPRSGRATYEQYF. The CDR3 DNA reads TGTGCCAGCAGTCCTATTACCCCCCGTAGCGGGAGGGCCACCTACGAGCAGTACTTC.

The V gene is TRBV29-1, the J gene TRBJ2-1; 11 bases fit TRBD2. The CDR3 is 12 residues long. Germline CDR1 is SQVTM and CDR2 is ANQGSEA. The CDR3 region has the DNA TGCACCGGGACTAGCGGCTACAATGAGCAGTTCTTC. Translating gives CTGTSGYNEQFF.

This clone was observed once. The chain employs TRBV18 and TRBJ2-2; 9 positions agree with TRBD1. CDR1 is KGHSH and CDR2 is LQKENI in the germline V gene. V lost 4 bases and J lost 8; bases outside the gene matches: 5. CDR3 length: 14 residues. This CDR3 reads CASSRDRDQGELFF. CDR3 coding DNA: TGTGCCAGCTCACGGGACAGGGATCAAGGGGAGCTGTTTTTT.